The 13 T cell receptor beta chains reported below all come from one sample, sequenced in a study of vaccination effects on CD4 cells after COVID-19. Under the ViraFEST assay, PBMC were stimulated with viral peptide pools so that antigen-specific CD4+ T cells expanded. Sequencing was performed afterwards. With more than 9 days of culture completed, CD4+ T cells were isolated. Their SARS-CoV-2 infection, verified by PCR, occurred between March and December 2020. Using immunoSEQ multiplex PCR, the repertoire was profiled, and TCRdb retains in-frame clones only, with some absent. Among nearly 45,000 clones listed, about three quarters were seen once. The antigens for these receptors are not known. Material: CD4+ T cells from PBMCs cultured with a peptide pool, obtained before COVID-19 vaccination. The receptor source for this set is a human donor who had a prior SARS-CoV-2 infection.

Remarks on this clone: At one of its ends the junction is not consistent with the germline gene, which may arise from a read error. V and J are TRBV30 and TRBJ2-3; D might be TRBD2 (5 bases). From germline, CDR1 is GTSNPN and CDR2 SVGIG (reference sequence). This CDR3 region has 13 residues. CDR3 sequence: CAWSVSGRLDSHW. The CDR3 nucleotides read TGTGCCTGGAGTGTGTCGGGAAGATTGGACTCGCACTGG.

This clone was counted a single time. The chain has TRBV27 and TRBJ2-7; the D gene is possibly TRBD2 (5 bases). This CDR3 is 14 amino acids long. The germline gives CDR1 MNHEY, CDR2 SMNVEV (reference sequence). The V end lost 5 bases, the J end lost 2 bases, and 13 bases lay between the germline ends. The DNA for the CDR3 is TGTGCCAGCAGTCCCCTCGACGGGGCCTACGAGCAGTACTTC. This translates into CASSPLDGAYEQYF.

The chain joins TRBV27 to TRBJ1-5; D ambiguous. CDR3 length: 11 amino acids. V shed 8 bases and J shed 11 bases, with 13 bases lying between them. CDR1 and CDR2 from the germline V gene are MNHEY and SMNVEV (reference sequence). The CDR3 spells CASGPRMAQHF. The CDR3 coding sequence is TGTGCCAGCGGACCCCGTATGGCCCAGCATTTT.

The chain recombines TRBV7-3 with TRBJ2-3; 9 nucleotides align to TRBD1. The V segment lost 1 base and the J segment 3 bases; nucleotides outside the gene matches: 11. The CDR3 length is 18 residues. Germline CDR1 is SGHTA and CDR2 is FQGTGA. CDR3 bases: TGTGCCAGCAGCTTAATGGCAGGGTCGGGGACAGGGACAGATACGCAGTATTTT. Protein product: CASSLMAGSGTGTDTQYF. The whole variable domain, remainder taken from reference TRBV7-3 and TRBJ2-3, is GAGVSQTPSNKVTEKGKYVELRCDPISGHTALYWYRQSLGQGPEFLIYFQGTGAADDSGLPNDRFFAVRPEGSVSTLKIQRTERGDSAVYLCASSLMAGSGTGTDTQYFGPGTRLTVL.

J is TRBJ1-5 and V is TRBV5-6; TRBD1 is a possible D gene (6 bases). Between the trimmed V and J ends, which lost 3 bases and 6 bases, there was a span of 16 bases. The CDR3 totals 15 residues. Per the germline V gene, CDR1 is SGHDT and CDR2 is YYEEEE. The CDR3 bases are TGTGCCAGCAGCTGGGGGGGCGGTGAGGTTCAGCCCCAGCATTTT. It codes for CASSWGGGEVQPQHF.

V and J are TRBV21-1 and TRBJ1-5. TRBV21-1 is described as a pseudogene. The CDR3 covers 17 residues. For the CDR3, the DNA is TGTGCCAGCAGCAAATCGGTGTGGGTCAAGACGAATCAGCCCCAGCATTTT. It codes for CASSKSVWVKTNQPQHF.

The chain uses TRBV10-3 and TRBJ2-7, with D perhaps matching TRBD1 or TRBD2 (5 bases each). CDR1 ENHRY and CDR2 SYGVKD come from the germline V gene. The CDR3 consists of 15 residues. Trimming removed 0 bases from V and 6 bases from J, with 15 bases in between. DNA of the CDR3: TGTGCCATCAGTGAGTCCCGGGGAACAGGAGGCGAGCAGTACTTC. This encodes CAISESRGTGGEQYF.

The chain carries TRBV19 and TRBJ2-7, with TRBD2 matching over 13 bases. This CDR3 comprises 15 residues. V was pared by 3 bases and J by 7 bases, with 6 bases of the junction left unmatched. Per the germline V gene, CDR1 is LNHDA and CDR2 is SQIVND (reference sequence). CDR3 region: CASSIGLAGAGEQYF. CDR3 in DNA: TGTGCCAGTAGTATTGGACTAGCGGGAGCTGGGGAGCAGTACTTC. Based on the CDR3 plus reference TRBV19 and TRBJ2-7, the full variable domain is DGGITQSPKYLFRKEGQNVTLSCEQNLNHDAMYWYRQDPGQGLRLIYYSQIVNDFQKGDIAEGYSVSREKKESFPLTVTSAQKNPTAFYLCASSIGLAGAGEQYFGPGTRLTVT.

This sequence joins TRBV3-1 (or the pseudogene TRBV3-2) and TRBJ2-3, with D unresolved. This CDR3 contains 12 residues. The ends were cut back, 1 base at V and 3 bases at J, with 2 bases in the middle. The germline CDR1 and CDR2 sequences are LGHDT and YNNKEL (reference sequence). The CDR3 DNA reads as TGTGCCAGCAGCCAAGGGACAGATACGCAGTATTTT. It specifies CASSQGTDTQYF.

In nucleotides, the CDR3 is TGTGCCAGCAGTGAGACTAGCGGGGGGCAAGAGACCCAGTACTTC. Translated, it gives CASSETSGGQETQYF. The chain combines TRBV6-1 with TRBJ2-5; 13 nucleotides agree with TRBD2. This CDR3 spans 15 amino acids. Trimming took 3 bases from V and 2 from J; bases not matched to a gene: 0. CDR1 MNHNS and CDR2 SASEGT come from the germline V gene.

V usage is TRBV7-6 and J usage is TRBJ2-3; 12 bases are shared with TRBD2. Trimming at V came to 4 bases and at J to 9 bases, leaving 20 bases not matched to a gene. Germline V gives CDR1 SGHVS, CDR2 FNYEAQ. The CDR3 totals 19 residues. CDR3: CASSSGLRGNRLAGATQYF. The CDR3, as DNA: TGTGCCAGCAGCTCAGGATTAAGGGGGAACAGACTAGCGGGAGCGACGCAGTATTTT.

The chain couples TRBV6-5 to TRBJ1-1; no reliable D call. CDR1 MNHEY and CDR2 SVGAGI come from the germline V gene. The CDR3 extends over 14 amino acids. Trimming took 2 bases from V and 5 from J, leaving 12 bases between them. For the CDR3, the DNA is TGTGCCAGCAGTTACCTAATTGGGGAAACTGAAGCTTTCTTT. Translated: CASSYLIGETEAFF.

This clone has only one observation. The chain combines TRBV28 with TRBJ1-3; D is undetermined. Trimming left V 3 bases short and J 9 bases short, with 9 bases between. CDR1 MDHEN and CDR2 SYDVKM come from the germline V gene. The CDR3 extends over 12 amino acids. This CDR3 is CASSFALRTIYF. The CDR3 bases are TGTGCCAGCAGTTTCGCCCTGCGCACCATATATTTT.